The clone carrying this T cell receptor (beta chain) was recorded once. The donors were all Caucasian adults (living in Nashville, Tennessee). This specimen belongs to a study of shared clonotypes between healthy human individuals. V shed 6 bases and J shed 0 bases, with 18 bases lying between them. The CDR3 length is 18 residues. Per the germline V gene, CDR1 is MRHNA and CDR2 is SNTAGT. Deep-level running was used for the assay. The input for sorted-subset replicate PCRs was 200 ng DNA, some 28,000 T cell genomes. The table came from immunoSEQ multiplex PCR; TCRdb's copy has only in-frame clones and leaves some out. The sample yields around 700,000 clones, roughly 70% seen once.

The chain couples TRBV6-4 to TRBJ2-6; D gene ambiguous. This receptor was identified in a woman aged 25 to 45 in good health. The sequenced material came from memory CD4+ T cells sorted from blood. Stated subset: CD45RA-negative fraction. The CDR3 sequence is CASSAFDKDPSGANVLTF. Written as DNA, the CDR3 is TGTGCCAGCAGCGCCTTTGACAAAGACCCCTCTGGGGCCAACGTCCTGACTTTC.